The 10 T cell receptor beta chains listed next were all sequenced from one sample in a study of T cells expressing NK-cell markers. TCRdb reprocessed the 5' RACE reads and keeps a single row for each CDR3 protein, giving no DNA. The sample has some 300,000 distinct CDR3 sequences; the top ten hold about 0.39%. The specimen was blood T cells: a sorted CD56 or NKG2C T cell subset, CD4+ or CD8+ T cells, or bulk PBMC T cells (not recorded which). These TCRs come from a young man in good health.

This chain joins TRBV12-3 or TRBV12-4 and TRBJ2-4; TCRdb outputs TRBD1, but without DNA this stays unchecked. CDR3 length equals 16 residues. The CDR3 here is CASSDRGILAKNIQYF.

This rearrangement joins TRBV12-3 or TRBV12-4 to TRBJ2-1; the D call from TCRdb, TRBD2, cannot be confirmed without DNA. The CDR3 length is 15 residues. CDR3 amino acids: CASSSGTRPFDEQFF.

This chain uses TRBV20-1 with TRBJ2-7; the TCRdb call, TRBD1, lacks DNA for checking. CDR1 and CDR2 (germline): DFQATT, SNEGSKA (reference sequence). CDR3 size: 14 residues. CDR3 in amino acids: CSAPDSRGAYEQYF.

The V and J genes are TRBV11-3 and TRBJ2-2; lacking DNA, the TRBD1 call made by TCRdb goes unchecked. CDR1 is SGHNT and CDR2 is YENEEA in the germline V gene. The CDR3 has 17 residues. CDR3 sequence reads: CASSLFPGDESGGELFF.

The genes are TRBV29-1 and TRBJ1-1. The CDR3 spans 13 residues. Germline loops: CDR1 SQVTM, CDR2 ANQGSEA. The CDR3 sequence: CSVDPHRPGEAFF.

This chain links TRBV5-4 with TRBJ2-5. The CDR3 extends over 12 amino acids. The germline V gene has CDR1 SGHNT and CDR2 YYREEE (reference sequence). The CDR3 is CASSLGEETQYF.

This sequence joins TRBV25-1 and TRBJ2-7. Germline values: CDR1 MGHDK, CDR2 SYGVNS. CDR3 length: 15 amino acids. The CDR3 sequence is CASSQANPFSYEQYF.

The chain has TRBV5-6 and TRBJ1-6; the TCRdb D gene call, TRBD1, has no DNA to confirm it. This CDR3 has 15 residues. Germline V gene sequence: CDR1 SGHDT, CDR2 YYEEEE. The CDR3 is CASSLYRSYNSPLHF.

J is TRBJ2-1 and V is TRBV5-4; the TCRdb D gene call, TRBD2, has no DNA to confirm it. Germline CDR1 SGHNT, CDR2 YYREEE (reference sequence). The CDR3 totals 14 residues. The CDR3 is CATSSGTGYNEQFF.

The chain combines TRBV24-1 with TRBJ2-3; no DNA is available, so the TRBD1 call from TCRdb remains unchecked. Germline-derived CDR1 and CDR2 are KGHDR and SFDVKD. This CDR3 region has 13 residues. CDR3 residues: CATSDSPLLTQYF.